Following are 24 T cell receptor beta chains from one sample sequenced in a study of T cell repertoires in cytomegalovirus infection. One entry per CDR3 protein, called by TCRdb with MiXCR from the reads. This table has approximately 1,000,000 distinct CDR3 sequences, under 40% appearing once. No antigen is known for these receptors. The sequencing used cultured CD8+ T cells from PBMCs, collected from culture after CMV antigen stimulation. The receptors stem from a human donor in good health (CMV status not recorded). Some clones in this sample may be carry-over from other donors' samples.

This clonotype has ten or more counts. The genes are TRBV7-2 and TRBJ1-6; D is uncertain. Germline lookup yields CDR1 SGHTA and CDR2 FQGNSA. Trimming pared 5 bases from V and 8 bases from J, leaving 13 bases between. The CDR3 loop spans 14 amino acids. CDR3 sequence: CASSQPNRDSPLHF. CDR3 sequence (DNA): TGTGCCAGCAGCCAACCTAATAGGGATTCACCCCTCCACTTT.

J is TRBJ1-5 and V is TRBV15, with D unclear. Germline lookup yields CDR1 LNHNV and CDR2 YYDKDF (reference sequence). Trimming removed 1 base at V and 0 bases at J, with 10 bases between. There are 16 residues in the CDR3. The CDR3 DNA is TGTGCCACCAGCAGAGCGGGTCCATATAGCAATCAGCCCCAGCATTTT. This codes for CATSRAGPYSNQPQHF.

This clonotype came up a few times. This chain uses TRBV15 with TRBJ1-5; D ambiguous. CDR3 length: 18 amino acids. Between the trimmed V and J ends, which lost 1 base and 3 bases, there was a span of 19 bases. Germline V gene sequence: CDR1 LNHNV, CDR2 YYDKDF (reference sequence). Written as DNA, the CDR3 is TGTGCCACCAGCAGAGGGGGTCCAGCACCTTTTGTCAATCAGCCCCAGCATTTT. It is translated as CATSRGGPAPFVNQPQHF.

A few counts support this clonotype. This chain connects TRBV7-6 to TRBJ1-5; D ambiguous. Deletions cut 1 base from V and 9 bases from J, with 10 bases between. Per the germline V gene, CDR1 is SGHVS and CDR2 is FNYEAQ. This CDR3 comprises 13 residues. This chain's CDR3 is CASSLGTLRPQHF. As DNA, the CDR3 is TGTGCCAGCAGCTTAGGAACGCTTCGGCCCCAGCATTTT.

The V call is TRBV27, the J call TRBJ1-5; D gene unclear. The germline V gene encodes CDR1 MNHEY and CDR2 SMNVEV (reference sequence). Trimming shortened V by 6 bases and J by 11 bases, and 11 bases separated the two germline ends. CDR3 length: 11 amino acids. DNA of the CDR3: TGTGCCAGCAGAAGCAGAGGGACCCAGCATTTT. Protein: CASRSRGTQHF.

The chain links TRBV9 to TRBJ2-3; D is possibly TRBD1 or TRBD2 (6 bases each). Looked up from germline, CDR1 is SGDLS and CDR2 is YYNGEE. The CDR3 sequence is 15 residues long. Trimming took off 2 bases at V and 3 bases at J, with 13 bases between the two ends. CDR3 region: CASSVRGAVTDTQYF. The CDR3 DNA follows: TGTGCCAGCAGCGTGAGGGGGGCAGTAACAGATACGCAGTATTTT. The full variable domain, with the rest looked up from reference TRBV9 and TRBJ2-3, is DSGVTQTPKHLITATGQRVTLRCSPRSGDLSVYWYQQSLDQGLQFLIQYYNGEERAKGNILERFSAQQFPDLHSELNLSSLELGDSALYFCASSVRGAVTDTQYFGPGTRLTVL.

Worth noting for this clonotype: Relative to the germline gene, one junction end is altered; a read error may explain this. The chain links TRBV4-1 to TRBJ2-1; TRBD1 might be the D (6 bases). This CDR3 has 13 amino acids. Germline loops: CDR1 MGHRA, CDR2 YSYEKL. The CDR3 protein is CASSQAPRQERFF. The CDR3 DNA follows: TGCGCCAGCAGCCAAGCTCCCCGACAGGAGCGGTTCTTC.

There are a few counts of this clonotype. J is TRBJ2-1 and V is TRBV11-2, with 7 bases matching TRBD2. CDR1 SGHAT and CDR2 FQNNGV come from the germline V gene. The CDR3 runs to 20 residues. V shed 1 base, J shed 5 bases, and the junction held 20 bases outside the gene matches. The CDR3 reads CASSLVLGYYGGGNDNEQFF. CDR3 coding DNA: TGTGCCAGCAGCTTAGTTTTAGGATATTACGGCGGGGGTAATGACAATGAGCAGTTCTTC.

The chain combines TRBV7-2 with TRBJ1-1, with a possible D match to TRBD1 (5 bases). Germline V gene data show CDR1 as SGHTA and CDR2 as FQGNSA. This CDR3 spans 12 amino acids. V was pared by 2 bases and J by 11 bases, with 12 bases between. The CDR3 DNA is TGTGCCAGCAGCTTAAGAGTCAGGGAGGCTTTCTTT. It specifies CASSLRVREAFF. The full variable domain, rest sourced from reference TRBV7-2 and TRBJ1-1, is GAGVSQSPSNKVTEKGKDVELRCDPISGHTALYWYRQSLGQGLEFLIYFQGNSAPDKSGLPSDRFSAERTGGSVSTLTIQRTQQEDSAVYLCASSLRVREAFFGQGTRLTVV.

CDR3 sequence (DNA): TGTGCCAGCAGCTTAAGGCAAGCGGGGGAGGATACGCAGTATTTT. Translation: CASSLRQAGEDTQYF. The V and J genes are TRBV7-9 and TRBJ2-3; 8 bases fit TRBD2. The ends lost 2 bases at V and 6 bases at J; junction bases unmatched: 7. Germline CDR1 SEHNR, CDR2 FQNEAQ (reference sequence). CDR3 length equals 15 residues.

The chain links TRBV5-6 to TRBJ2-4; perhaps TRBD2 as D (6 bases). CDR3 size: 16 residues. Trimming removed 0 bases from V and 1 base from J, with 11 bases in between. Germline V CDR1 and CDR2: SGHDT, YYEEEE. The CDR3 region is CASSLAGGVAKNIQYF. The CDR3, as DNA: TGTGCCAGCAGCTTGGCCGGAGGGGTGGCCAAAAACATTCAGTACTTC.

This sequence joins TRBV10-2 and TRBJ2-7; 8 bases fit TRBD1. This CDR3 region has 14 residues. V shed 6 bases and J 2 bases; nucleotides not matched to a gene: 6. Germline V gives CDR1 WSHSY, CDR2 SAAADI. This CDR3 is CASRQGQETYEQYF. The CDR3 DNA follows: TGCGCCAGCAGACAGGGACAGGAGACCTACGAGCAGTACTTC.

This clonotype was detected many times. The rearrangement uses TRBV7-6 and TRBJ2-1; D may match TRBD1 or TRBD2 (5 bases each). The CDR3 sequence is 12 residues long. The germline V and J ends were trimmed by 6 bases and 9 bases, with 12 bases remaining between them. The germline gives CDR1 SGHVS, CDR2 FNYEAQ. The CDR3 DNA reads TGTGCCAGCAGGTCCCTGGGGACTGAGCAGTTCTTC. Translation: CASRSLGTEQFF.

The chain is built from TRBV6-2 or TRBV6-3 and TRBJ2-1; 13 bases are shared with TRBD2. The CDR3 length is 18 residues. Looked up from germline, CDR1 is MNHEY and CDR2 is SVGEGT. The ends lost 6 bases at V and 1 base at J; junction bases unmatched: 9. The CDR3 region is CASSPGLAGFGSYNEQFF. The CDR3 DNA reads TGTGCCAGCAGCCCGGGACTAGCGGGGTTCGGGTCCTACAATGAGCAGTTCTTC.

This sequence joins TRBV7-9 and TRBJ2-7, with 12 bases that match TRBD2. The junction had 17 bases not matched to a gene; V was cut back by 8 bases and J by 0 bases. CDR3 length: 19 amino acids. Per germline, CDR1 SEHNR and CDR2 FQNEAQ (reference sequence). CDR3 amino acids: CASGGYEGTSGFSSYEQYF. DNA for the CDR3: TGTGCCAGCGGCGGTTACGAAGGGACTAGCGGGTTCAGCTCCTACGAGCAGTACTTC.

The V and J genes are TRBV9 and TRBJ2-5; D unclear. The V gene's germline CDR1 is SGDLS and CDR2 YYNGEE. Trimming took off 0 bases at V and 5 bases at J, with 14 bases between the two ends. The CDR3 is made up of 15 amino acids. DNA for the CDR3: TGTGCCAGCAGCGTAGAAGGCAAAATCTGGGAGACCCAGTACTTC. The encoded protein is CASSVEGKIWETQYF.

The genes are TRBV6-2 or TRBV6-3 and TRBJ2-3; possible D gene TRBD2, 6 bases. This CDR3 has 17 residues. V was clipped by 5 bases and J by 3 bases, with 21 bases between them. Germline CDR1 reads MNHEY; CDR2 reads SVGEGT. DNA of the CDR3: TGTGCCAGCAGTCCGAAATGGCGGGGATCTATAACAGATACGCAGTATTTT. Its protein is CASSPKWRGSITDTQYF.

This chain connects TRBV5-6 to TRBJ2-1; D may be TRBD1 (6 bases). Germline values: CDR1 SGHDT, CDR2 YYEEEE. CDR3 length equals 16 residues. Trimming left V 0 bases short and J 0 bases short, with 10 bases between. The chain's CDR3 is CASSLGGPFSYNEQFF. The CDR3 nucleotides read TGTGCCAGCAGCTTGGGGGGGCCTTTCTCCTACAATGAGCAGTTCTTC.

The sample holds many counts of this clonotype. V gene TRBV7-2 combines with J gene TRBJ1-6; D remains ambiguous. CDR3 length: 15 amino acids. V lost 4 bases and J 0 bases, leaving 7 bases between the germline ends. Germline-derived CDR1 and CDR2 are SGHTA and FQGNSA. CDR3 nucleotide sequence: TGTGCCAGCAGCTCCGATTTCTCCTATAATTCACCCCTCCACTTT. Encoded protein: CASSSDFSYNSPLHF.

The count of this clonotype is one. A much bigger clone sits one base away, suggesting this may be a read error. V is TRBV7-9 and J is TRBJ2-2; D is undetermined. V lost 2 bases to trimming and J lost 5 bases, with 12 bases between them. The CDR3 runs to 15 residues. The germline gives CDR1 SEHNR, CDR2 FQNEAQ (reference sequence). CDR3 amino acids: CASSLHGPPTGELFF. The CDR3 DNA is TGTGCCAGCAGCTTACATGGTCCACCGACCGGGGAGCTGTTTTTT.

This chain joins TRBV4-3 and TRBJ2-1; 8 bases match TRBD2. Germline V gives CDR1 LGHNA, CDR2 YSLEER. The CDR3 is 17 residues long. Unmatched junction bases numbered 11, after V lost 4 bases and J lost 3 bases. CDR3 in amino acids: CASSPTNERGSYNEQFF. CDR3 bases: TGCGCCAGCAGCCCTACGAATGAGCGGGGGAGCTACAATGAGCAGTTCTTC.

V is TRBV7-3 and J is TRBJ2-3; D unresolved. Per germline, CDR1 SGHTA and CDR2 FQGTGA. CDR3 length equals 14 residues. Deletions cut 4 bases from V and 0 bases from J, with 8 bases between. CDR3 nucleotide sequence: TGTGCCAGCAGCTCTGAAGCTAGCACAGATACGCAGTATTTT. Protein product: CASSSEASTDTQYF.

This clonotype was counted only a few times. This chain joins TRBV6-6 and TRBJ2-5; D is uncertain. Per germline, CDR1 MNHNY and CDR2 SVGAGI (reference sequence). This CDR3 has 15 residues. With 0 bases removed from V and 0 bases from J, the gap between germline ends came to 8 bases. The DNA for the CDR3 is TGTGCCAGCAGTTACTCTGCAGAGTACCAAGAGACCCAGTACTTC. Translated: CASSYSAEYQETQYF.

The V gene is TRBV28, the J gene TRBJ1-1; tentatively, D is TRBD1 (5 bases). This CDR3 region has 14 residues. Germline V lookup: CDR1 MDHEN, CDR2 SYDVKM. With 3 bases removed from V and 7 bases from J, the gap between germline ends came to 15 bases. The CDR3 coding sequence is TGTGCCAGCAGTTTCCCGGGGGACCCTATTGAAGCTTTCTTT. It encodes CASSFPGDPIEAFF.